The present entry profiles one T cell receptor (beta chain) with its context. The target antigen is unknown. The assay was immunoSEQ multiplex PCR, and TCRdb's table has in-frame clones only and misses some. This sample has roughly 68,000 clones; less than 85% occur once, and the top ten carry roughly 3.8%. The entry originates in a study of siplizumab effects on memory and regulatory T cells. General study results and limits: A mean of about 62% of mappable alloreactive CD4+ clones were Treg-derived with siplizumab, compared with roughly 25% in controls. Naive T cells appeared more varied than memory cells and looked like key alloresponse contributors. Significant reduction of alloreactive sequences traceable to unstimulated CD4+ memory cells was observed with siplizumab.

V was clipped by 4 bases and J by 1 base; unmatched bases: 6. There are 16 residues in the CDR3. Germline loops: CDR1 SGHRS, CDR2 YFSETQ. The V and J genes are TRBV5-1 and TRBJ2-2; TRBD1 matches 8 bases. The sample consisted of memory CD4+ T cells sorted from blood. The TCR originated in a human donor in good health. CDR3 coding DNA: TGCGCCAGCAGCGACACCGGGACAGGGAACACCGGGGAGCTGTTTTTT. Protein: CASSDTGTGNTGELFF.